This entry concerns a single TCR beta chain. The sample comes from a study of radiation and T cells in renal cell carcinoma. Data came from immunoSEQ multiplex PCR; TCRdb stores just in-frame clones and leaves some out. The table includes approximately 110,000 clones, 82% detected once. Time point described: baseline pretreatment blood. Treatment indicated: 15 Gy SBRT to primary tumor, nephrectomy 4 weeks later. In germline, CDR1 is SGHTA, CDR2 FQGTGA. V gave up 3 bases and J gave up 4 bases; unmatched junction bases: 4. The CDR3 consists of 14 residues. This clonotype was sampled from a woman in her sixties or seventies with renal cell carcinoma. This specimen was blood, taken from a patient whose treatment included radiotherapy and nephrectomy. The chain employs TRBV7-3 and TRBJ2-7; 9 nucleotides match TRBD1. The CDR3 reads CASSLSGTGYEQYF. CDR3 coding DNA: TGTGCCAGCAGCTTGTCCGGGACAGGGTACGAGCAGTACTTC.